Shown below are 10 T cell receptor beta chains from a single sample sequenced in a study of CD8 T cells in ankylosing spondylitis. MiXCR was run by TCRdb on the 5' RACE reads, yielding one entry per CDR3 protein. The repertoire holds roughly 250,000 distinct CDR3 sequences, with 8% to 11% as singletons. The specimen sequenced was blood, either unsorted or a sorted T cell fraction (not recorded which). These receptors were obtained from a male donor with ankylosing spondylitis or in good health (not recorded which).

This clonotype was detected many times. This chain links TRBV5-1 with TRBJ2-3, with no clear D. The CDR3 has 16 residues. Trimming cost V 4 bases and J 2 bases, with 17 bases left between them. The germline V gene has CDR1 SGHRS and CDR2 YFSETQ. This chain's CDR3 is CASSPLDPALTDTQYF. The CDR3 DNA is TGCGCCAGCAGCCCCCTAGACCCGGCCCTCACAGATACGCAGTATTTT.

The CDR3 spells CATSQSGRYKNIQYF. The CDR3, as DNA: TGTGCCACCAGCCAGAGCGGGAGGTACAAAAACATTCAGTACTTC. The chain employs TRBV15 and TRBJ2-4; 9 nucleotides match TRBD2. This CDR3 is built from 15 residues. The germline V gene encodes CDR1 LNHNV and CDR2 YYDKDF (reference sequence). The ends lost 5 bases at V and 3 bases at J; junction bases unmatched: 5.

This clonotype was detected only a few times. The chain combines TRBV11-2 with TRBJ1-5; possibly TRBD1 for D (5 bases). The germline V and J ends were trimmed by 0 bases and 6 bases, with 12 bases remaining between them. Germline CDR1 SGHAT, CDR2 FQNNGV. The CDR3 is made up of 15 amino acids. CDR3 in DNA: TGTGCCAGCAGCTTAGAAATTGGGGCCGGTCAGCCCCAGCATTTT. Encoded protein: CASSLEIGAGQPQHF.

There are many counts of this clonotype. The chain uses TRBV5-1 and TRBJ2-5, with D maybe TRBD1 (5 bases). V was clipped by 3 bases and J by 5 bases, with 17 bases between them. This CDR3 comprises 15 residues. In germline, CDR1 is SGHRS, CDR2 YFSETQ. The CDR3 coding sequence is TGCGCCAGCAGCTCAGGTGGACAAGGATCGGAGACCCAGTACTTC. This sequence encodes CASSSGGQGSETQYF.

This clonotype was recorded many times. J is TRBJ1-2 and V is TRBV20-1; D is uncertain. The CDR3 is 12 residues long. The germline V gene encodes CDR1 DFQATT and CDR2 SNEGSKA (reference sequence). The CDR3 loop reads CSGGITDYGYTF. In nucleotides, the CDR3 is TGCTCCGGAGGCATTACCGACTATGGCTACACCTTC.

This clonotype was counted ten times or more. The gene calls are TRBV5-1 and TRBJ2-2; the match to TRBD2 covers 8 bases. There are 16 residues in the CDR3. V was pared by 5 bases and J by 0 bases, with 6 bases of the junction left unmatched. CDR1 and CDR2 (germline): SGHRS, YFSETQ. As DNA, the CDR3 is TGCGCCAGCAGATCTCCGGGACTAGCGAACACCGGGGAGCTGTTTTTT. It encodes CASRSPGLANTGELFF.

This clonotype appeared many times. The chain uses TRBV5-1 and TRBJ1-3; no firm D call. V was pared by 1 base and J by 4 bases, with 12 bases between. The length of the CDR3 is 15 residues. The V gene's germline CDR1 is SGHRS and CDR2 YFSETQ. The CDR3 here is CASSLTLAGGNTIYF. The CDR3 bases are TGCGCCAGCAGCTTGACTCTGGCGGGGGGAAACACCATATATTTT. The whole variable domain, remainder taken from reference TRBV5-1 and TRBJ1-3, is KAGVTQTPRYLIKTRGQQVTLSCSPISGHRSVSWYQQTPGQGLQFLFEYFSETQRNKGNFPGRFSGRQFSNSRSEMNVSTLELGDSALYLCASSLTLAGGNTIYFGEGSWLTVV.

The sample holds many counts of this clonotype. The genes are TRBV7-2 and TRBJ1-4; possibly TRBD1 for D (5 bases). Trimming pared 1 base from V and 12 bases from J, leaving 15 bases between. The germline CDR1 and CDR2 sequences are SGHTA and FQGNSA. This CDR3 spans 14 amino acids. The CDR3 loop reads CASSLGWGSGELFF. CDR3 DNA sequence: TGTGCCAGCAGCTTAGGTTGGGGGTCGGGGGAACTGTTTTTT.

The rearrangement joins TRBV10-3 to TRBJ2-1, with 8 bases lining up with TRBD2. The CDR3 has 16 residues. Per germline, CDR1 ENHRY and CDR2 SYGVKD. With V trimmed by 4 bases and J by 9 bases, 14 bases remained unmatched. The DNA for the CDR3 is TGTGCCATCAGTGCACTGGACGGGGGGACTAGGGGTGAGCAGTTCTTC. Its translation is CAISALDGGTRGEQFF.

This clonotype was recorded once. The rearrangement joins TRBV6-2 or TRBV6-3 to TRBJ2-3; 14 bases are shared with TRBD2. The CDR3 extends over 20 amino acids. The J segment lost 6 bases and the V segment lost 0 bases, leaving 14 bases of the junction unmatched. Germline V CDR1 and CDR2: MNHEY, SVGEGT. The CDR3 here is CASSYSHRGLAGESADTQYF. CDR3 nucleotides: TGTGCCAGCAGTTACTCTCACCGGGGACTAGCGGGAGAATCGGCGGATACGCAGTATTTT.